The rows below give T cell receptor beta chains drawn from one sample of a study of cytomegalovirus exposure and HLA in healthy donors. Profiled with immunoSEQ multiplex PCR; TCRdb holds only in-frame clones, not every one. The table has 100,000 to 150,000 clones, roughly nine tenths seen once. Material: PBMCs. The receptors originated from a young woman in good health and CMV-seronegative. Both conserved end residues are part of each CDR3. A D gene is named only where the DNA matches it firmly. Rows may omit the clone size; those that give it use once, few, many or a size class.

- | TRBJ1-5 | once | TRBV4-1 | CASSPQGQGEQPQHF | TGCGCCAGCAGCCCCCAGGGACAAGGGGAGCAGCCCCAGCATTTT
TRBD1 | TRBJ2-3 | - | TRBV2 | CASSQTGTGVSTDTQYF | TGTGCCAGCAGTCAAACCGGGACAGGGGTTAGCACAGATACGCAGTATTTT
TRBD2 | TRBJ2-3 | - | TRBV7-9 | CASSTESGGVGDTQYF | TGTGCCAGCAGCACGGAAAGCGGGGGGGTTGGAGATACGCAGTATTTT
- | TRBJ1-4 | - | TRBV16 | CASSQLFRGSEKLFF | TGTGCCAGCAGCCAACTCTTCAGGGGAAGCGAAAAACTGTTTTTT
- | TRBJ1-1 | - | TRBV18 | CASSPPASRLAEAFF | TGTGCCAGCTCCCCTCCTGCATCCAGGCTCGCTGAAGCTTTCTTT
- | TRBJ1-4 | few | TRBV18 | CASSPPATETTNEKLFF | TGTGCCAGCTCACCACCCGCGACAGAGACAACTAATGAAAAACTGTTTTTT
- | TRBJ1-1 | - | TRBV5-1 | CASSYRTNTEAFF | TGCGCCAGCAGTTACAGGACAAACACTGAAGCTTTCTTT
TRBD1 | TRBJ1-2 | - | TRBV11-2 | CASSPQQGSGYGYTF | TGTGCCAGCAGCCCACAACAGGGGTCCGGCTATGGCTACACCTTC
TRBD1 | TRBJ1-1 | - | TRBV9 | CASSAPRDSEAFF | TGTGCCAGCAGCGCCCCCCGGGACAGTGAAGCTTTCTTT
- | TRBJ2-2 | once | TRBV7-7 | CASSRTENTGELFF | TGTGCTAGCAGCCGGACAGAGAACACCGGGGAGCTGTTTTTT
- | TRBJ2-4 | - | TRBV6-4 | CAGTHPKNIQYF | TGTGCGGGCACCCATCCCAAAAACATTCAGTACTTC
- | TRBJ1-2 | - | TRBV7-6 | CASSRSRGYTF | TGTGCCAGCAGCCGGTCGAGGGGCTACACCTTC
- | TRBJ1-1 | - | TRBV25-1 | CASKPEGGGAFF | TGTGCCAGCAAACCCGAGGGTGGTGGAGCTTTCTTT
- | TRBJ2-7 | - | TRBV2 | CASSASGLGEQYF | TGTGCCAGCAGTGCCTCAGGGCTTGGCGAGCAGTACTTC
- | TRBJ2-3 | - | TRBV11-2 | CASSLNTDTQYF | TGTGCCAGCAGCCTAAACACAGATACGCAGTATTTT
TRBD1 | TRBJ2-3 | - | TRBV6-1 | CASSGQGFRTDTQYF | TGTGCCAGCAGTGGACAGGGTTTCCGCACAGATACGCAGTATTTT
- | TRBJ1-5 | - | TRBV2 | CASSRGRTDLYSNQPQHF | TGTGCCAGCAGTCGAGGCCGGACAGACCTTTATAGCAATCAGCCCCAGCATTTT
- | TRBJ1-3 | - | TRBV15 | CATSTSDFSGNTIYF | TGTGCCACCAGCACATCCGACTTCTCTGGAAACACCATATATTTT
- | TRBJ1-4 | - | TRBV9 | CASSSRGTFNEKLFF | TGTGCCAGCAGCTCGAGAGGAACCTTTAATGAAAAACTGTTTTTT
- | TRBJ2-1 | - | TRBV19 | CASSPVSPIYNEQFF | TGTGCCAGTAGTCCAGTAAGTCCAATCTACAATGAGCAGTTCTTC
TRBD1 | TRBJ1-5 | - | TRBV11-2 | CASSFRTGRGPQHF | TGTGCCAGCAGCTTCCGGACAGGGAGGGGGCCCCAGCATTTT
- | TRBJ1-5 | - | TRBV19 | CATRWGLGNQPQHF | TGTGCCACAAGGTGGGGGCTTGGCAATCAGCCCCAGCATTTT
- | TRBJ1-6 | - | TRBV2 | CASGSGGASYNSPLHF | TGTGCCAGCGGTAGTGGGGGGGCCTCCTATAATTCACCCCTCCACTTT
- | TRBJ2-7 | - | TRBV29-1 | CSVIRQYEQYF | TGCAGCGTTATCAGACAGTACGAGCAGTACTTC
- | TRBJ1-5 | few | TRBV15 | CATSSQGNQPQHF | TGTGCCACCAGCAGCCAGGGGAATCAGCCCCAGCATTTT
TRBD1 | TRBJ1-5 | - | TRBV5-6 | CASSYTGGRQPQHF | TGTGCCAGCAGCTATACAGGGGGCCGGCAGCCCCAGCATTTT
- | TRBJ2-1 | - | TRBV21-1 | CASSKRRIERNSSYNEQFF | TGTGCCAGCAGCAAAAGGAGGATCGAGAGGAACAGCTCCTACAATGAGCAGTTCTTC
- | TRBJ2-5 | - | TRBV11-2 | CASSLPGSETQYF | TGTGCCAGCAGCTTACCGGGGTCGGAGACCCAGTACTTC
- | TRBJ1-6 | - | TRBV18 | CASSPRPARTTSYNSPLHF | TGTGCCAGCTCTCCCCGACCGGCCCGAACGACTTCCTATAATTCACCCCTCCACTTT
- | TRBJ1-1 | - | TRBV28 | CASSVRRDTEAFF | TGTGCCAGCAGCGTTCGTCGGGACACTGAAGCTTTCTTT
- | TRBJ2-1 | - | TRBV5-1 | CASSLGPHSSNEQFF | TGCGCCAGCAGCTTGGGCCCCCACAGTTCCAATGAGCAGTTCTTC
TRBD1 | TRBJ1-1 | - | TRBV29-1 | CSATRQGSAEAFF | TGCAGCGCCACGAGACAGGGTTCAGCTGAAGCTTTCTTT
TRBD2 | TRBJ2-3 | - | TRBV9 | CASSVALAGGRDTQYF | TGTGCCAGCAGCGTAGCGCTAGCGGGGGGGAGAGATACGCAGTATTTT
- | TRBJ2-5 | - | TRBV5-1 | CASSLYSQETQYF | TGCGCCAGCAGCTTATACAGTCAAGAGACCCAGTACTTC
TRBD1 | TRBJ1-5 | - | TRBV6-1 | CASRGQGGQPQHF | TGTGCCAGCAGGGGACAGGGCGGCCAGCCCCAGCATTTT
- | TRBJ2-1 | - | TRBV20-1 | CSARTSPEQFF | TGCAGCGCTAGAACATCTCCTGAGCAGTTCTTC
- | TRBJ2-5 | once | TRBV28 | CASSGDRREETQYF | TGTGCCAGCAGTGGAGACCGGCGGGAAGAGACCCAGTACTTC
- | TRBJ2-4 | - | TRBV2 | CASSDVELAKNIQYF | TGTGCCAGCAGTGATGTTGAGCTAGCCAAAAACATTCAGTACTTC
TRBD1 | TRBJ2-1 | - | TRBV2 | CASPFRGQGYNEQFF | TGTGCCAGTCCTTTTCGGGGACAGGGATACAATGAGCAGTTCTTC
- | TRBJ1-1 | - | TRBV5-1 | CASSLNSGRLNTEAFF | TGCGCCAGCAGCTTAAACTCAGGGAGGCTGAACACTGAAGCTTTCTTT
- | TRBJ1-5 | - | TRBV6-1 | CASRRDNQPQHF | TGTGCCAGCAGGAGGGATAATCAGCCCCAGCATTTT
TRBD1 | TRBJ1-2 | - | TRBV7-9 | CASIAWDRGDGYTF | TGTGCCAGCATCGCCTGGGACAGGGGTGATGGCTACACCTTC
- | TRBJ1-5 | few | TRBV14 | CASSQRGGNQPQHF | TGTGCCAGCAGCCAACGAGGGGGAAATCAGCCCCAGCATTTT
TRBD2 | TRBJ2-1 | - | TRBV9 | CASSVRTLAGGLGEQFF | TGTGCCAGCAGCGTACGAACCCTAGCGGGGGGGCTTGGTGAGCAGTTCTTC
TRBD2 | TRBJ2-7 | - | TRBV4-2 | CASSPLRASGGDEQYF | TGTGCCAGCAGCCCGCTCCGGGCTAGCGGGGGTGACGAGCAGTACTTC
- | TRBJ1-2 | - | TRBV2 | CASGPGGWNYGYTF | TGTGCCAGCGGCCCCGGGGGGTGGAACTATGGCTACACCTTC
- | TRBJ2-1 | - | TRBV5-1 | CASSLAVSDEQFF | TGCGCCAGCAGCTTGGCGGTATCGGATGAGCAGTTCTTC
- | TRBJ1-1 | - | TRBV7-2 | CASSFSGQGYTEAFF | TGTGCCAGCAGCTTTAGCGGCCAGGGTTACACTGAAGCTTTCTTT
- | TRBJ2-7 | - | TRBV27 | CASSEQNPYEQYF | TGTGCCAGCAGTGAACAGAACCCCTACGAGCAGTACTTC
- | TRBJ1-1 | - | TRBV4-1 | CASSQVVLNRALRVGAFF | TGCGCCAGCAGCCAAGTCGTGCTCAACAGGGCTCTAAGGGTGGGGGCTTTCTTT
- | TRBJ2-3 | - | TRBV27 | CASSFEAWTDTQYF | TGTGCCAGCAGTTTTGAGGCCTGGACAGATACGCAGTATTTT
- | TRBJ2-5 | - | TRBV2 | CASRYGETQYF | TGTGCCAGCAGGTACGGAGAGACCCAGTACTTC
- | TRBJ2-7 | - | TRBV11-2 | CASSFGTYAYEQYF | TGTGCCAGCAGCTTCGGGACATATGCCTACGAGCAGTACTTC